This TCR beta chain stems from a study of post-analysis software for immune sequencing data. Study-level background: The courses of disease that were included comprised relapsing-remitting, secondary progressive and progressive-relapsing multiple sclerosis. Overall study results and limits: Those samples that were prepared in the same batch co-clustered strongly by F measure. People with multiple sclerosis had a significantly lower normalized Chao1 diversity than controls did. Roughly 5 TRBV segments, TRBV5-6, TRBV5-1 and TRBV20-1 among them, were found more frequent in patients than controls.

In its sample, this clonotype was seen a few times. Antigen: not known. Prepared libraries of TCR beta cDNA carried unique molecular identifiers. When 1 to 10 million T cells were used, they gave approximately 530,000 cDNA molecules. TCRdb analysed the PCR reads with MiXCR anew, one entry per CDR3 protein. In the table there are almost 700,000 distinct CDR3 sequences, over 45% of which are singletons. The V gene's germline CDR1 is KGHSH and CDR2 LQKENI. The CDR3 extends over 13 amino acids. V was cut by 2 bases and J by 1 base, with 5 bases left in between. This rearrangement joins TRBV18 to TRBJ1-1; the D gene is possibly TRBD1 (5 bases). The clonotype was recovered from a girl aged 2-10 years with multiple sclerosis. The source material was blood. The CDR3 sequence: CASSPGANTEAFF. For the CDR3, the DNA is TGTGCCAGCTCACCAGGGGCGAACACTGAAGCTTTCTTT.